These 21 T cell receptor beta chains came from one sample sequenced in a study of T-cell reconstitution after alpha-beta-depleted transplantation in children. Unique molecular identifiers were incorporated during preparation of the TCRbeta library. TCRdb re-called the PCR reads with MiXCR, one entry per CDR3 protein. The data hold under 350,000 distinct CDR3 sequences, with nearly 10% observed a single time. Here the sequenced sample was PBMCs from the stem cell graft donor, taken from the stem cell graft. The receptors originated from a human donor who donated a stem cell graft to a child with SCID.

At least ten counts were recorded for this clonotype. The CDR3 region has the DNA TGTGCCAGCAGTAGACAGGGGGCGGGCACTGAAGCTTTCTTT. This translates into CASSRQGAGTEAFF. The chain couples TRBV27 to TRBJ1-1; 10 nucleotides agree with TRBD1. Losses at the gene ends were 5 bases for V and 4 bases for J; bases not matched to a gene: 4. There are 14 residues in the CDR3. Germline V gene data show CDR1 as MNHEY and CDR2 as SMNVEV (reference sequence).

The chain has TRBV19 and TRBJ2-7; the D gene is possibly TRBD1 (6 bases). Trimming took 5 bases from V and 7 from J, leaving 15 bases between them. The CDR3 consists of 13 residues. Germline assignment: CDR1 LNHDA and CDR2 SQIVND (reference sequence). CDR3 region: CASSVGTGFEQYF. The CDR3 coding sequence is TGTGCCAGTAGTGTCGGTACAGGGTTTGAGCAGTACTTC.

The V and J genes are TRBV29-1 and TRBJ1-2; D is ambiguous. CDR1 and CDR2 (germline): SQVTM, ANQGSEA. Trimming took off 4 bases at V and 9 bases at J, with 9 bases between the two ends. The CDR3 covers 10 residues. Here the CDR3 reads CSVGPNSYTF. Here the CDR3 DNA reads TGCAGCGTTGGCCCAAACAGCTACACCTTC.

This clonotype appeared a few times. V gene TRBV11-3 combines with J gene TRBJ1-1, with D hard to call. Germline V gives CDR1 SGHNT, CDR2 YENEEA. The V and J ends lost 0 bases and 2 bases respectively, with 10 bases between them. The CDR3 is made up of 15 amino acids. The CDR3 DNA is TGTGCCAGCAGCTTAGATTCCCGGCTTAACACTGAAGCTTTCTTT. Its protein product is CASSLDSRLNTEAFF.

This clonotype was picked up many times. The J gene is TRBJ2-1, the V gene TRBV12-3 or TRBV12-4; 7 bases agree with TRBD2. The CDR3 loop spans 13 amino acids. With V trimmed by 3 bases and J by 9 bases, 5 bases remained unmatched. Here the CDR3 DNA reads TGTGCCAGCAGTTTGGGAGGGTTACGTGAGCAGTTCTTC. Its protein product is CASSLGGLREQFF.

V gene TRBV7-8 combines with J gene TRBJ2-7; maybe TRBD1 (6 bases). Per germline, CDR1 SGHVS and CDR2 FQNEAQ. Trimming left V 2 bases short and J 0 bases short, with 14 bases between. CDR3 size: 16 residues. DNA for the CDR3: TGTGCCAGCAGCTTACTGCCCCAGGGGAGCTCCTACGAGCAGTACTTC. Protein sequence: CASSLLPQGSSYEQYF.

This clonotype was counted at least ten times. The V gene is TRBV5-1, the J gene TRBJ1-4; D not resolved. Germline CDR1 reads SGHRS; CDR2 reads YFSETQ. V was cut by 3 bases and J by 10 bases, with 19 bases left in between. This CDR3 spans 15 amino acids. The DNA of the CDR3 is TGCGCCAGCAGCTACTCGGTCCCCAATGAAGGAAAACTGTTTTTT. This sequence encodes CASSYSVPNEGKLFF.

This clonotype was seen ten or more times. The gene calls are TRBV5-6 and TRBJ2-5, with 8 bases fitting TRBD2. The CDR3 spans 15 residues. Unmatched junction bases numbered 4, after V lost 1 base and J lost 2 bases. Germline V gene data show CDR1 as SGHDT and CDR2 as YYEEEE. In nucleotides, the CDR3 is TGTGCCAGCAGCTTGTTAGCGGGGAGACAAGAGACCCAGTACTTC. Its protein is CASSLLAGRQETQYF.

This clonotype was seen a few times. The rearrangement uses TRBV5-1 and TRBJ2-1; possibly TRBD1 for D (5 bases). The V and J ends lost 5 bases and 4 bases respectively, with 19 bases between them. Germline CDR1 SGHRS, CDR2 YFSETQ. The CDR3 is made up of 16 amino acids. This CDR3 is CASRPARDSPYNEQFF. CDR3 in DNA: TGCGCCAGCAGACCGGCCCGCGACAGCCCGTACAATGAGCAGTTCTTC.

This clonotype was found many times. The V and J genes are TRBV20-1 and TRBJ2-1, with D possibly matching TRBD2 (5 bases). Germline loops: CDR1 DFQATT, CDR2 SNEGSKA (reference sequence). The CDR3 runs 13 residues. V lost 0 bases and J lost 10, with 13 bases in between. CDR3 in amino acids: CSARELGSVEQFF. The CDR3 DNA reads TGCAGTGCTAGAGAATTAGGGAGCGTCGAGCAGTTCTTC.

This clonotype appeared many times. The chain has TRBV5-1 and TRBJ1-4; D is perhaps TRBD1 (5 bases). The V gene's germline CDR1 is SGHRS and CDR2 YFSETQ. This CDR3 comprises 14 residues. Trimming shortened V by 1 base and J by 5 bases, and 9 bases separated the two germline ends. In DNA, the CDR3 is TGCGCCAGCAGCTTGTTGGGGGAGAATGAAAAACTGTTTTTT. This sequence encodes CASSLLGENEKLFF.

The chain uses TRBV5-1 and TRBJ2-5; D is perhaps TRBD2 (6 bases). Germline V gene sequence: CDR1 SGHRS, CDR2 YFSETQ. The CDR3 has 14 residues. V dropped 7 bases and J dropped 1 base, with 14 bases sitting between them. DNA for the CDR3: TGCGCCAGCCGGAGGGAGGCAGTCCAAGAGACCCAGTACTTC. Translating gives CASRREAVQETQYF.

This chain joins TRBV12-3 or TRBV12-4 and TRBJ1-4; 7 bases line up with TRBD1. The CDR3 extends over 13 amino acids. Germline trimming cut 10 bases from V and 4 bases from J; bases unmatched to any gene: 6. The chain's CDR3 is CATSGTVNEKLFF. The CDR3 DNA reads TGTGCCACCTCGGGGACAGTTAATGAAAAACTGTTTTTT.

This chain links TRBV12-3 or TRBV12-4 with TRBJ2-7; the match to TRBD1 covers 9 bases. V lost 6 bases, J lost 2 bases, and 8 bases stayed unmatched. The CDR3 contains 15 residues. The CDR3 loop is CASRPGTGRTYEQYF. Written as DNA, the CDR3 is TGTGCCAGCAGGCCGGGGACAGGGAGGACCTACGAGCAGTACTTC.

V and J are TRBV7-9 and TRBJ1-4, with TRBD1 identical over 7 bases. V shed 1 base and J 6 bases; nucleotides not matched to a gene: 5. Germline CDR1 is SEHNR and CDR2 is FQNEAQ (reference sequence). The CDR3 covers 15 residues. CDR3 loop: CASSLEGTVDEKLFF. Written as DNA, the CDR3 is TGTGCCAGCAGCTTAGAGGGGACAGTGGATGAAAAACTGTTTTTT.

This clonotype was detected a few times. This sequence joins TRBV19 and TRBJ2-5, with D hard to call. The CDR3 is 15 amino acids. Germline V gene sequence: CDR1 LNHDA, CDR2 SQIVND (reference sequence). Deletions cut 4 bases from V and 4 bases from J, with 16 bases between. The DNA for the CDR3 is TGTGCCAGTAGTAGTAACCTCCTCCAAGCAGAGACCCAGTACTTC. Protein product: CASSSNLLQAETQYF.

The sample holds a few counts of this clonotype. The rearrangement joins TRBV6-5 to TRBJ1-5, with D unresolved. Germline-derived CDR1 and CDR2 are MNHEY and SVGAGI. The CDR3 runs 13 residues. The V gene lost 0 bases and the J gene lost 6 bases, with 6 bases spanning the gap. DNA of the CDR3: TGTGCCAGCAGTTACTCGTGGGGTCAGCCCCAGCATTTT. Translation gives CASSYSWGQPQHF.

The genes are TRBV28 and TRBJ1-2, with D possibly TRBD1 on 5 matching bases. The length of the CDR3 is 12 residues. Deletions cut 3 bases from V and 8 bases from J, with 10 bases between. CDR1 is MDHEN and CDR2 is SYDVKM in the germline V gene. The CDR3 nucleotides read TGTGCCAGCAGTTTGAGGGGCGTGGGCTACACCTTC. Amino acids: CASSLRGVGYTF.

The chain links TRBV15 to TRBJ2-2, with TRBD1 as a possible D gene (5 bases). Germline-derived CDR1 and CDR2 are LNHNV and YYDKDF (reference sequence). The V and J ends lost 6 bases and 0 bases respectively, with 17 bases between them. CDR3 length: 17 amino acids. CDR3 sequence reads: CATRSGRLSANTGELFF. CDR3 nucleotides: TGTGCCACCAGGTCAGGGCGTCTTTCAGCGAACACCGGGGAGCTGTTTTTT.

This clonotype turned up a few times. V is TRBV12-3 or TRBV12-4 and J is TRBJ2-7; no definite D call. The ends were cut back, 5 bases at V and 4 bases at J, with 12 bases in the middle. The CDR3 loop spans 13 amino acids. The CDR3 DNA is TGTGCCAGCAGTGACCGGGCCCTTTACGAGCAGTACTTC. This translates into CASSDRALYEQYF.

The V and J genes are TRBV27 and TRBJ2-1, with D possibly being TRBD2 (5 bases). The germline V gene has CDR1 MNHEY and CDR2 SMNVEV (reference sequence). V lost 9 bases and J lost 9, with 12 bases in between. This CDR3 has 11 residues. CDR3 DNA: TGTGCCAGTACGAATCGGGGTGAGCAGTTCTTC. The encoded protein is CASTNRGEQFF.